This T cell receptor (beta chain) was sequenced in a study of glioma-infiltrating T cells (dated by TCRdb to the mid-2010s). The study in broad terms: Low-grade gliomas were represented by WHO grade II oligodendrogliomas or astrocytomas, and glioblastomas were represented by WHO grade IV tumors that were sampled at initial rather than recurrent diagnosis. To gauge divergence between tissue and blood T-cell populations, every tissue-infiltrating repertoire was compared against the peripheral blood repertoire from the same patient. The paired cohort was made up of three low-grade glioma patients, several primary glioblastoma patients and three non-glioma patients who contributed non-neoplastic brain tissue. The study sequenced TCR alpha- and beta-chain repertoires from glioma tissue, from non-neoplastic brain tissue and from matched peripheral blood mononuclear cells. Before surgery, glioma patients were given dexamethasone for six or fewer days. The sequencing target for blood libraries was 4.5- to 10-fold coverage of 950,000 to 1,000,000 peripheral T cells.

The iRepertoire nested amplicon-rescue multiplex PCR (arm-PCR) platform was used to amplify TCR alpha and beta CDR3 regions from RNA. For one-step reverse transcription and amplification, roughly 90-400 ng of tissue mRNA or PBMC total RNA was used as input. After bead purification, a secondary multiplex PCR added Illumina adapters, and libraries were gel-purified between 200 and 400 bp. Demultiplexing relied on internal 6-nucleotide barcodes carried by the libraries. Sequencing of the libraries was done on an Illumina MiSeq using 2x220 or 2x250 nucleotide paired-end reads. In the authors' own workflow: FLASH 1.2.11 was used to merge paired reads, and BWA-MEM then aligned the reads to the GRCh37 human genome before TRA and TRB reads were extracted. For V and J assignment, an IMGT-derived reference of cassette sequences and CDR3 motifs that included pseudogenes was used. Three-frame translation of reads was performed, and productive CDR3s were defined as those with a C...FGXG motif and no stop codons. Unique combinations of V-J cassette pair and CDR3 amino acid sequence were defined as clonotypes. Filtering of reads was based on Hamming distance, with the threshold set by the sequence error rate of each sample in mapped regions. TCRdb reran the public reads through fastp at Q25 and MiXCR, keeping productive beta chains. Rows are unified per CDR3 protein, each entry keeping the most common DNA and genes. These V and J calls are TCRdb output, not the study's own analysis. Present in this sample are a few hundred thousand distinct CDR3 sequences, less than 50% of which were seen just once. Clones ranked in the top ten supply around 12% of the sample.

Note on this clonotype: Which antigen it targets is not known. A much larger clone sits a single nucleotide away, making a read error possible.

Immediately after resection, surgical brain or tumor specimens were cryofrozen in liquid nitrogen, and peripheral blood cells were collected at the same time. The paper as a whole reports these results and caveats: Group comparisons were based on small numbers of patients: three non-neoplastic, three low-grade glioma and several glioblastoma patients. Very few CDR3 sequences were shared between tissue and blood, attributed to high CDR3 diversity and limited sampling. VJ-independent divergence between tissue and blood was found to be below expectation in non-neoplastic patients but above expectation in all gliomas, particularly low-grade gliomas. Patients with low tissue-blood divergence were marked by a signature set of shared blood CDR3 motifs, and this signature set was depleted in highly divergent patients.

Sequencing was performed on glioma tissue, nonneoplastic brain tissue, or PBMCs (not recorded which). This clonotype was obtained from a human donor with low-grade glioma or glioblastoma, undergoing nonglioma brain surgery, or in good health (not recorded which).

In nucleotides, the sequence is TGTGCCAGCAGTCTCTTCGACAGGGTCTTACACGAGCAGTACTTC. This gives the protein CASSLFDRVLHEQYF. The chain uses TRBV28 and TRBJ2-7; 7 of the junction bases match TRBD1. The CDR3 covers 15 residues, taking in both the cysteine and the phenylalanine. The retained sequence is limited to the CDR3, 45 bases, with the frame set at the first base. Compared with germline, V lacks 5 bases and J lacks 5 bases; bases without a gene match: 12. Based on the germline V gene, the CDR1 and CDR2 sequences are MDHEN and SYDVKM. Where the CDR3 stops, the reference TRBV28 and TRBJ2-7 genes take over; the full variable domain is DVKVTQSSRYLVKRTGEKVFLECVQDMDHENMFWYRQDPGLGLRLIYFSYDVKMKEKGDIPEGYSVSREKKERFSLILESASTNQTSMYLCASSLFDRVLHEQYFGPGTRLTVT.